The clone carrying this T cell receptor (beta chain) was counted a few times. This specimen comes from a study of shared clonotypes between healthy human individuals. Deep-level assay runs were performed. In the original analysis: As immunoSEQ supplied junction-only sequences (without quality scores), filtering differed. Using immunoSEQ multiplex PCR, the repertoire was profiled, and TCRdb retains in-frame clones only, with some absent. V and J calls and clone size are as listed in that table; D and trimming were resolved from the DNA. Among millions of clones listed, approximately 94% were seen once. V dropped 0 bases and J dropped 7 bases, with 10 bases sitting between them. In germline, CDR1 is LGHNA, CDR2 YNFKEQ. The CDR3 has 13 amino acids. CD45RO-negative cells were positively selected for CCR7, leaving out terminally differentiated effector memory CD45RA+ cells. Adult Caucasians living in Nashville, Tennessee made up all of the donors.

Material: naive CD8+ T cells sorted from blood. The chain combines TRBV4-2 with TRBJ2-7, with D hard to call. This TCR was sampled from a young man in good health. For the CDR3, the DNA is TGTGCCAGCAGCCAAGATGTCGGTTGGGAGCAGTACTTC. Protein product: CASSQDVGWEQYF.